This T cell receptor beta chain was identified in a study of shared clonotypes between healthy human individuals. Study overall: The donor group consisted of a couple of women and a few men, aged 18 to 49. Study findings and constraints: A handful of donors had roughly 5% of their naive CD4 clonotypes in common. Memory subsets had estimated richness that was generally smaller than that of naive subsets.

TCRdb's table, derived via immunoSEQ multiplex PCR, lists solely in-frame clones and lacks some. Of some 2,000,000 clones listed, roughly 95% are singletons. With regard to this clone: Its specificity is not known.

Material: naive CD4+ T cells sorted from blood. Subset defined: CD45RA+ positively selected. The receptor comes from a man younger than 30 in good health.

The CDR3 is CASSQGTGNSPLHF. The CDR3 DNA is TGTGCCAGCAGCCAAGGGACCGGTAATTCACCCCTCCACTTT. This rearrangement joins TRBV11-1 to TRBJ1-6, with D maybe TRBD1 (5 bases). This CDR3 contains 14 residues. Germline CDR1 and CDR2: SGHAT and FQDESV (reference sequence). The V end was cut by 5 bases, the J end by 6 bases, with 11 bases between.